Below are 14 T cell receptor beta chains sequenced from a single sample in a study of blood T cell repertoires in COVID-19. Libraries were prepared by immunoSEQ multiplex PCR; TCRdb keeps only in-frame clonotypes and omits some of them. The sample consists of over 600,000 clones, about 87% of them appearing once. Sequenced: peripheral blood. The receptors derive from a woman under 30 with acute or convalescent COVID-19.

The V and J genes are TRBV27 and TRBJ2-7; possibly TRBD2 for D (5 bases). Trimming removed 0 bases at V and 3 bases at J, with 12 bases between. The length of the CDR3 is 15 residues. Germline assignment: CDR1 MNHEY and CDR2 SMNVEV (reference sequence). CDR3 in amino acids: CASSLSSSGIYEQYF. In DNA, the CDR3 is TGTGCCAGCAGTTTATCGTCCAGCGGCATCTACGAGCAGTACTTC.

The V call is TRBV5-4, the J call TRBJ1-1, with D possibly matching TRBD1 (6 bases). This CDR3 has 13 amino acids. Trimming stripped 3 bases from V and 0 bases from J, with 6 bases between. The germline gives CDR1 SGHNT, CDR2 YYREEE (reference sequence). CDR3 bases: TGTGCCAGCAGCTGGGACATGAACACTGAAGCTTTCTTT. Translation gives CASSWDMNTEAFF.

The chain employs TRBV24-1 and TRBJ1-2; weak D call: TRBD1 (6 bases). The CDR3 contains 17 residues. V dropped 3 bases and J dropped 8 bases, with 24 bases sitting between them. Germline CDR1 is KGHDR and CDR2 is SFDVKD. The DNA for the CDR3 is TGTGCCACCAGTGATCCTAAGACAGGTGGTAACGCACGAGGCTACACCTTC. Residues: CATSDPKTGGNARGYTF.

This clone is a singleton in its sample. The rearrangement joins TRBV9 to TRBJ1-1; D is perhaps TRBD1 (6 bases). CDR3 length equals 13 residues. Germline CDR1 reads SGDLS; CDR2 reads YYNGEE. V was shortened by 3 bases and J by 1 base, with 7 bases between the two germline ends. In DNA form, the CDR3 reads TGTGCCAGCAGCGGGGGGCCGAACACTGAAGCTTTCTTT. Residues: CASSGGPNTEAFF.

V gene TRBV18 combines with J gene TRBJ1-4; D call uncertain. The CDR3 consists of 13 residues. Germline V gives CDR1 KGHSH, CDR2 LQKENI. V was trimmed by 7 bases and J by 6 bases, leaving 12 bases between them. DNA for the CDR3: TGTGCCAGCTTGCTAGCGAGGGATGAAAAACTGTTTTTT. Amino acid sequence: CASLLARDEKLFF.

V is TRBV7-2 and J is TRBJ2-1, with TRBD1 matching over 9 bases. The V gene end was trimmed by 5 bases and the J gene end by 8 bases; junction bases not matched to a gene: 10. In germline, CDR1 is SGHTA, CDR2 FQGNSA. This CDR3 is built from 15 residues. In DNA form, the CDR3 reads TGTGCCAGCAGCCCCCTGGGGACAGGGATCCATGAGCAGTTCTTC. Translating gives CASSPLGTGIHEQFF.

The chain couples TRBV2 to TRBJ1-1, with 7 bases aligning to TRBD1. The V gene end was trimmed by 8 bases and the J gene end by 3 bases; junction bases not matched to a gene: 9. This CDR3 region has 14 residues. Germline loops: CDR1 SNHLY, CDR2 FYNNEI. CDR3 residues: CASALQGRYTEAFF. The CDR3 region has the DNA TGTGCCAGCGCACTACAGGGGAGGTACACTGAAGCTTTCTTT.

Written as DNA, the CDR3 is TGTGCCAGCAGCTTAGGACAGGGGGCTGAAGATACGCAGTATTTT. Translation gives CASSLGQGAEDTQYF. The chain carries TRBV5-6 and TRBJ2-3; 11 nucleotides align to TRBD1. The CDR3 is 15 amino acids. Germline CDR1 SGHDT, CDR2 YYEEEE. Trimming at V came to 2 bases and at J to 5 bases, leaving 4 bases not matched to a gene.

The gene calls are TRBV7-2 and TRBJ1-2; D perhaps matches TRBD1 (5 bases). Looked up from germline, CDR1 is SGHTA and CDR2 is FQGNSA. CDR3 length equals 13 residues. The ends were cut back, 5 bases at V and 1 base at J, with 8 bases in the middle. This chain's CDR3 is CASSRQINYGYTF. The CDR3 DNA is TGTGCCAGCAGCCGACAGATTAACTATGGCTACACCTTC.

Here the CDR3 reads CASSHLTSGGPDTQYF. DNA of the CDR3: TGCGCCAGCAGCCACTTGACGAGCGGGGGGCCAGATACGCAGTATTTT. V is TRBV4-1 and J is TRBJ2-3, with 9 bases that match TRBD2. Germline trimming cut 3 bases from V and 4 bases from J; bases unmatched to any gene: 8. Germline CDR1 and CDR2: MGHRA and YSYEKL. The CDR3 is made up of 16 amino acids.

V usage is TRBV9 and J usage is TRBJ2-2; the match to TRBD1 covers 9 bases. This CDR3 spans 16 amino acids. Unmatched junction bases numbered 9, after V lost 5 bases and J lost 4 bases. Germline loops: CDR1 SGDLS, CDR2 YYNGEE. In DNA, the CDR3 is TGTGCCAGCAGTCGCCGCCGGGACAGGGTCACCGGGGAGCTGTTTTTT. Its protein product is CASSRRRDRVTGELFF.

This clone was observed once. The V and J genes are TRBV5-1 and TRBJ1-3; D perhaps matches TRBD1 (5 bases). Germline CDR1 is SGHRS and CDR2 is YFSETQ. The CDR3 length is 16 residues. The V and J ends lost 4 bases and 0 bases respectively, with 14 bases between them. This chain's CDR3 is CASSKAGGASGNTIYF. CDR3 DNA sequence: TGCGCCAGCAGCAAGGCAGGAGGGGCCTCTGGAAACACCATATATTTT.

The chain recombines TRBV13 with TRBJ1-2; D is ambiguous. V lost 4 bases and J lost 8, with 8 bases in between. Looked up from germline, CDR1 is PRHDT and CDR2 is FYEKMQ (reference sequence). CDR3 size: 11 residues. Here the CDR3 reads CASSSTRGYTF. The CDR3, as DNA: TGTGCCAGCAGCTCCACTCGGGGCTACACCTTC.

This chain uses TRBV5-1 with TRBJ2-1; a possible D gene is TRBD2 (5 bases). CDR3 length equals 15 residues. V was pared by 3 bases and J by 5 bases, with 15 bases between. Germline loops: CDR1 SGHRS, CDR2 YFSETQ. CDR3 sequence reads: CASSWTLGNNNEQFF. Here the CDR3 DNA reads TGCGCCAGCAGCTGGACTCTGGGGAACAACAATGAGCAGTTCTTC. The entire variable domain, with the rest obtained from reference TRBV5-1 and TRBJ2-1, is as follows: KAGVTQTPRYLIKTRGQQVTLSCSPISGHRSVSWYQQTPGQGLQFLFEYFSETQRNKGNFPGRFSGRQFSNSRSEMNVSTLELGDSALYLCASSWTLGNNNEQFFGPGTRLTVL.